This T cell receptor (beta chain) was sequenced in a study of post-analysis software for immune sequencing data (dated by TCRdb to between 2014 and 2016). Regarding the complete study: Recorded disease courses included relapsing-remitting, secondary progressive and progressive-relapsing multiple sclerosis, with some patients lacking subtype annotation. A subset of samples was prepared in parallel using single-end sample barcoding, then pooled and co-amplified after Illumina adapter ligation. The patient repertoires were set against about eleven previously published healthy control repertoires from donors whose ages ranged from about 6 to 27 years.

This clonotype was seen only a few times. Its antigen target is currently unknown. Base qualities are not provided; no much larger clone lies one nucleotide away. Points the paper makes about the study in general: The multiple sclerosis patient group was slightly younger than the control group. Significantly higher frequencies in patients than in controls were found for five or six TRBV segments, including TRBV5-6, TRBV5-1 and TRBV20-1. Direct clustering with F measure revealed strong co-clustering of samples prepared in the same batch, which led to a batch-effect correction. Significantly lower normalized Chao1 diversity was found in multiple sclerosis patients than in controls, suggesting substantial peripheral T-cell clonal expansion.

The method was PCR. This sample was sequenced with an Illumina HiSeq 2500. To reduce PCR and sequencing biases, unique molecular identifiers were built into the TCR beta cDNA libraries. About 500,000 cDNA molecules were obtained for every 1 to 10 million input T cells, so each molecule roughly corresponded to one T cell. The patient libraries were prepared and sequenced using the same protocol as the earlier healthy control dataset. Within a given batch, samples were prepared together, multiplexed and sequenced on the same HiSeq lane. The original pipeline was this. Raw barcoded reads were processed with MIGEC, and single-read molecular identifier groups were discarded before consensus assembly and CDR3 extraction. Clonotype tables were post-analysed with VDJtools, and diversity was normalized by down-sampling all datasets to the smallest sample size. To correct batch-related cross-sample contamination, repertoire overlap clustering matched CDR3 amino acid sequences but not nucleotide sequences. TCRdb trimmed the raw reads at Q25, called clones with MiXCR and kept productive beta chains. Entries are consolidated by CDR3 protein sequence, retaining the most common genes and DNA. The V and J calls reflect TCRdb's pipeline rather than the authors' work. This sample is represented by some 890,000 distinct CDR3 sequences; approximately 53% of them were singletons. Of the sample, about 4.8% is held by the ten largest clones.

Trimming takes 2 bases from V and 0 bases from J, and the germline ends sit 14 bases apart. Counted from cysteine to phenylalanine, this CDR3 has 18 amino acids. Only the CDR3 region is kept as DNA, spanning 54 bases read in frame from base 1. From a lookup of the germline V gene, CDR1 and CDR2 are SGHTA and FQGTGA. To demonstrate the VDJtools post-analysis software, TCR beta repertoires were profiled from the peripheral blood of about 13 young patients with multiple sclerosis. The multiple sclerosis patients were children and adolescents ranging in age from roughly 6 to 16 years. The sequence is built from TRBV7-3 and TRBJ2-6, with the D gene not confidently named. This receptor was taken from a girl aged 10 to 17 with multiple sclerosis. Sequencing was done on a sample of blood. The CDR3 reads as follows: CASSLGKGQSSGANVLTF. The sequenced DNA: TGTGCCAGCAGCTTAGGGAAGGGTCAGTCCTCTGGGGCCAACGTCCTGACTTTC.